Listed below are T cell receptor beta chains from one sample, sequenced in a study of T-cell memory formation after mild COVID-19. TCRdb re-called the 5' RACE reads with MiXCR, one entry per CDR3 protein. The table includes 50,000 to 60,000 distinct CDR3 sequences, 28% detected once. The sequencing input was PBMCs or a T cell subset sorted from them (not recorded which). These receptors all come from a man aged 18 to 29 who had mild COVID-19 (a few samples of this study predate the infection). Cell type and time point are not known. Both conserved end residues are part of each CDR3. D genes are given only for firm matches. Expanded clones get a size class; other rows say once, few or many, or leave the size out.

D gene	V gene	clone size	J gene	CDR3 protein	CDR3 DNA
TRBD2	TRBV27	.	TRBJ2-1	CASSPGLDGNEQFF	TGTGCCAGCAGCCCGGGACTAGACGGCAATGAGCAGTTCTTC
.	TRBV5-1	.	TRBJ1-1	CASSLRPGEAFF	TGCGCCAGCAGCTTGAGACCGGGTGAAGCTTTCTTT
TRBD2	TRBV12-3/TRBV12-4	.	TRBJ2-5	CASTGGGEETQYF	TGTGCCAGCACCGGCGGGGGGGAAGAGACCCAGTACTTC
TRBD1	TRBV29-1	.	TRBJ1-1	CSVGTGGTEAFF	TGCAGCGTTGGGACAGGGGGGACTGAAGCTTTCTTT
TRBD2	TRBV2	.	TRBJ2-2	CASSDLHRGGFGELFF	TGTGCCAGCAGTGACCTCCATCGGGGGGGTTTCGGGGAGCTGTTTTTT
.	TRBV10-3	.	TRBJ2-5	CAISESSLAIETQYF	TGTGCCATCAGTGAGTCGAGCCTAGCAATCGAGACCCAGTACTTC
.	TRBV5-1	few	TRBJ1-1	CASSSQAGGRNTEAFF	TGCGCCAGCAGCTCCCAAGCCGGGGGTCGGAACACTGAAGCTTTCTTT
.	TRBV27	few	TRBJ1-1	CASSPSRRDKNTEAFF	TGTGCCAGCAGCCCCTCCCGCCGGGACAAGAACACTGAAGCTTTCTTT
.	TRBV29-1	.	TRBJ1-2	CSVEVASAISYGYTF	TGCAGCGTTGAAGTAGCGTCCGCTATTAGCTATGGCTACACCTTC
.	TRBV6-6	.	TRBJ1-1	CASSYGGTIWDTEAFF	TGTGCCAGCAGTTACGGGGGGACTATCTGGGACACTGAAGCTTTCTTT
TRBD2	TRBV4-3	.	TRBJ2-1	CASSQSSGGVDEQFF	TGCGCCAGCAGCCAATCTAGCGGGGGGGTCGATGAGCAGTTCTTC
TRBD1	TRBV4-1	.	TRBJ2-3	CASSRTGGSTDTQYF	TGCGCCAGCAGCCGCACAGGGGGGAGCACAGATACGCAGTATTTT
.	TRBV6-6	.	TRBJ2-1	CASSYLDEQFF	TGTGCCAGCAGTTACTTGGATGAGCAGTTCTTC
.	TRBV19	.	TRBJ2-7	CASSLTGADYEQYF	TGTGCCAGTAGTCTCACCGGGGCTGACTACGAGCAGTACTTC
TRBD1	TRBV4-1	.	TRBJ2-5	CASSPGTGKTQYF	TGCGCCAGCAGCCCCGGGACAGGGAAGACCCAGTACTTC
.	TRBV9	few	TRBJ1-1	CASSGQGTEAFF	TGTGCCAGCAGCGGTCAGGGGACTGAAGCTTTCTTT
.	TRBV7-9	.	TRBJ1-5	CASTWGGQPQHF	TGTGCCAGCACCTGGGGAGGGCAGCCCCAGCATTTT
.	TRBV6-1	.	TRBJ1-2	CASSEVRGRGYTF	TGTGCCAGCAGTGAAGTGCGGGGGCGAGGCTACACCTTC
.	TRBV7-2	.	TRBJ2-3	CASSFGTQYF	TGTGCCAGCAGCTTCGGTACGCAGTATTTT
TRBD2	TRBV11-2	many	TRBJ2-5	CASSFPGGGTSIKTQYF	TGTGCCAGCAGCTTTCCAGGAGGCGGGACTAGTATTAAGACCCAGTACTTC
TRBD2	TRBV20-1	.	TRBJ2-1	CSAESLAGSSYNEQFF	TGCAGTGCTGAATCTTTAGCGGGGAGCTCCTACAATGAGCAGTTCTTC
TRBD1	TRBV15	.	TRBJ1-2	CATSRDTTGATSLGYTF	TGTGCCACCAGCAGAGACACCACAGGGGCCACGAGTCTCGGCTACACCTTC
.	TRBV29-1	.	TRBJ1-6	CSVSSGDANSPLHF	TGCAGCGTCTCATCGGGGGATGCGAATTCACCCCTCCACTTT
.	TRBV27	few	TRBJ1-1	CASSLSWTAGTEAFF	TGTGCCAGCAGTTTATCGTGGACAGCGGGCACTGAAGCTTTCTTT